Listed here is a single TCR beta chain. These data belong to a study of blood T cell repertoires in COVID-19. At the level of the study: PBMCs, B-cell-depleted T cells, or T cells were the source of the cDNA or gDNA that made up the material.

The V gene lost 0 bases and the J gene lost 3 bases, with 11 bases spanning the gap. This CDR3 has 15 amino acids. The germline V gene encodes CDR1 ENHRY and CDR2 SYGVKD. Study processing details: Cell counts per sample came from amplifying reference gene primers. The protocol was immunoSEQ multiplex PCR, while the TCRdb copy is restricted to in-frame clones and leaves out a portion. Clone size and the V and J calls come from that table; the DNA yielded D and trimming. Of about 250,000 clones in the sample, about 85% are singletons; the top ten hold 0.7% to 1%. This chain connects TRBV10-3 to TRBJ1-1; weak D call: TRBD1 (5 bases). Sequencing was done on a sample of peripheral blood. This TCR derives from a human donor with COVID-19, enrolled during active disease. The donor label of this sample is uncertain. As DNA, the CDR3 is TGTGCCATCAGTGAGTCGTCAGGGAGGGACACTGAAGCTTTCTTT. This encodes CAISESSGRDTEAFF.